Each of the 5 T cell receptor beta chains below was sequenced from the same sample in a study of OX40 agonist ivuxolimab in advanced cancers. Repertoires were generated with immunoSEQ multiplex PCR, while TCRdb's copy carries only in-frame clones and drops some. The table shows some 80,000 clones, with about 87% occurring only once. Sequenced material: CD4+ or CD8+ T cells sorted from blood, taken in a trial of the OX40 agonist ivuxolimab. All receptors come from an adult with an advanced solid tumor such as melanoma, head and neck, liver or kidney cancer.

This chain uses TRBV5-6 with TRBJ1-4; D uncertain. The V and J ends lost 5 bases and 8 bases respectively, with 16 bases between them. This CDR3 region has 14 residues. The germline gives CDR1 SGHDT, CDR2 YYEEEE. The CDR3 loop is CASSHDREREKLFF. The CDR3 region has the DNA TGTGCCAGCAGTCACGATAGGGAAAGAGAAAAACTGTTTTTT.

Only a few counts were recorded for this clone. The CDR3 protein is CASSAAGTGAYEQYF. The CDR3 DNA follows: TGTGCCAGCAGTGCCGCAGGGACAGGGGCCTACGAGCAGTACTTC. The gene calls are TRBV6-1 and TRBJ2-7, with 10 bases aligning to TRBD1. CDR1 is MNHNS and CDR2 is SASEGT in the germline V gene. V was pared by 4 bases and J by 2 bases, with 5 bases of the junction left unmatched. CDR3 length: 15 amino acids.

The V gene is TRBV19, the J gene TRBJ2-1, with TRBD1 matching 7 bases. The CDR3 has 15 amino acids. CDR1 is LNHDA and CDR2 is SQIVND in the germline V gene (reference sequence). V lost 2 bases and J lost 4; bases outside the gene matches: 5. The CDR3 DNA is TGTGCCAGTAGTATACCGGGACAGCGATACAATGAGCAGTTCTTC. This gives the protein CASSIPGQRYNEQFF.

This clone showed up just once. This rearrangement joins TRBV9 to TRBJ2-2; no clear D. The CDR3 has 14 residues. The germline V gene has CDR1 SGDLS and CDR2 YYNGEE. V shed 4 bases and J shed 4 bases, with 11 bases lying between them. CDR3 bases: TGTGCCAGCAGCTCTAACTGGGGCACCGGGGAGCTGTTTTTT. Protein product: CASSSNWGTGELFF.

The chain uses TRBV7-2 and TRBJ1-5; weak D call: TRBD1 (5 bases). From germline, CDR1 is SGHTA and CDR2 FQGNSA. V was clipped by 5 bases and J by 5 bases, with 16 bases between them. The CDR3 runs 15 residues. For the CDR3, the DNA is TGTGCCAGCAGCCTACGTAGGGGTCGCGATCAGCCCCAGCATTTT. As protein: CASSLRRGRDQPQHF.